This paragraph reports one T cell receptor (beta chain). This specimen belongs to a study of blood T cells in healthy people across ages. It was with a sample-barcoded 5' primer and a J-beta primer mix that a second PCR of about 6 to 12 cycles was run. MiXCR, run by TCRdb on the 5' RACE reads, gives a single entry per CDR3 protein. The sample has about a million distinct CDR3 sequences, around 54% seen once. The CDR3 is 17 residues long. V was pared by 2 bases and J by 0 bases, with 16 bases between. Germline V gene sequence: CDR1 MNHEY, CDR2 SMNVEV (reference sequence). This receptor was obtained from a woman aged 55-70 years in good health. This chain uses TRBV27 with TRBJ1-2; TRBD1 might be the D (5 bases). Sequenced sample: blood. CDR3 DNA: TGTGCCAGCAGTTTAACCCTTTCGACAGTTCCTAACTATGGCTACACCTTC. Protein product: CASSLTLSTVPNYGYTF.